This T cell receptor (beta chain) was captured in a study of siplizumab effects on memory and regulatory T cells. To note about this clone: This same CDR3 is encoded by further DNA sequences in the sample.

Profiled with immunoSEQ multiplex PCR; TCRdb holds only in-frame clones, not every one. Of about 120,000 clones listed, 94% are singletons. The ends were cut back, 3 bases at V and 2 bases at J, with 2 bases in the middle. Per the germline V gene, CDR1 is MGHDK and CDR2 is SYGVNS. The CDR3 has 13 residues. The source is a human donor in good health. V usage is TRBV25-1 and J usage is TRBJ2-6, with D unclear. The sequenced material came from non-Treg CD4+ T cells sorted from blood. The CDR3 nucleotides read TGTGCCAGCAGTGAGGCTGGGGCCAACGTCCTGACTTTC. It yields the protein CASSEAGANVLTF.